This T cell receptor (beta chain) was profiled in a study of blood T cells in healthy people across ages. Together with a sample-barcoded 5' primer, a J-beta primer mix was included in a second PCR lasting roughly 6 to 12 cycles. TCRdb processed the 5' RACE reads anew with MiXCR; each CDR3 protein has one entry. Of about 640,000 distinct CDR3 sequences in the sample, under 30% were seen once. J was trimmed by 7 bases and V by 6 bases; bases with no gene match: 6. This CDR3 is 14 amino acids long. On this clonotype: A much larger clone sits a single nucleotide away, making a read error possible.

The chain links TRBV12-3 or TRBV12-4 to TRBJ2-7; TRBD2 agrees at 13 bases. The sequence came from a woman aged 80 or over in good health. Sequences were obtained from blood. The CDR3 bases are TGTGCCAGCAGACCAGGGACTAGCGGGAATGAGCAGTACTTC. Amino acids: CASRPGTSGNEQYF.